Here is one TCR beta chain with its context. Germline CDR1 SGHDN, CDR2 FVKESK. The CDR3 sequence is 16 residues long. Trimming cost V 1 base and J 0 bases, with 13 bases left between them. This record comes from a study of cytomegalovirus exposure and HLA in healthy donors. The primer mix had 60 Vbeta and 13 Jbeta primers. Clones were read by immunoSEQ multiplex PCR, and TCRdb kept only the in-frame ones, dropping some. The sample lists approximately 100,000 clones, 60% to 85% occurring once. This receptor was identified in a man aged 50 to 60 in good health and CMV-seronegative. The rearrangement links TRBV14 to TRBJ2-7, with D unresolved. The specimen sequenced was PBMCs. DNA of the CDR3: TGTGCCAGCAGCCAAGTTTTTTGGGCACGCTCCTACGAGCAGTACTTC. Translation: CASSQVFWARSYEQYF.